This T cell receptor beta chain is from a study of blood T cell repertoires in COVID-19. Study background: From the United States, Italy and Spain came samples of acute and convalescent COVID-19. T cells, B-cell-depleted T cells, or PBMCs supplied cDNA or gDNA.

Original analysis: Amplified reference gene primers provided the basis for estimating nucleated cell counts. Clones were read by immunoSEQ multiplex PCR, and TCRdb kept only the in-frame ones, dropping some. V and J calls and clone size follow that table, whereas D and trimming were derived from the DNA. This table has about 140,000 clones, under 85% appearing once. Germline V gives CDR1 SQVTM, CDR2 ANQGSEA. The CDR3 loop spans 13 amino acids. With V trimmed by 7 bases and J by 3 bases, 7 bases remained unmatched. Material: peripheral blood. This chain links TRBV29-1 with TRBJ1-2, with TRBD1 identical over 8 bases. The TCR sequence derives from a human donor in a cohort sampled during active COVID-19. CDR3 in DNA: TGCAGCGGCCGACAGGGGATCGACTATGGCTACACCTTC. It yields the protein CSGRQGIDYGYTF.